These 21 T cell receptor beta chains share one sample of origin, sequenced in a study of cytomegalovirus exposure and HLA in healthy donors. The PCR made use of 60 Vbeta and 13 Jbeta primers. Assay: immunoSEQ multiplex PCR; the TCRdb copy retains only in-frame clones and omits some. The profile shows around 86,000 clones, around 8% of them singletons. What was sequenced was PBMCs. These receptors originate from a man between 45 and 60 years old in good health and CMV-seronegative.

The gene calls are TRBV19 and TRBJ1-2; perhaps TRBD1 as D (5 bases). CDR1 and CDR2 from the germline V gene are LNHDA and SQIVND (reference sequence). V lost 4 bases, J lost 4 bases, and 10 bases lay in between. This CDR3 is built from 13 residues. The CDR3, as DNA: TGTGCCAGTAGTACACAGGTTATCTATGGCTACACCTTC. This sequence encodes CASSTQVIYGYTF.

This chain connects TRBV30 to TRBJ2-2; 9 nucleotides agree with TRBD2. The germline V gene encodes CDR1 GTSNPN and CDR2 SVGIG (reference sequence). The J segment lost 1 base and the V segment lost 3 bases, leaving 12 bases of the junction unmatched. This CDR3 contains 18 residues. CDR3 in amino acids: CAWSVNWSSGKNTGELFF. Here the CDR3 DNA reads TGTGCCTGGAGCGTTAACTGGTCTAGCGGGAAGAACACCGGGGAGCTGTTTTTT.

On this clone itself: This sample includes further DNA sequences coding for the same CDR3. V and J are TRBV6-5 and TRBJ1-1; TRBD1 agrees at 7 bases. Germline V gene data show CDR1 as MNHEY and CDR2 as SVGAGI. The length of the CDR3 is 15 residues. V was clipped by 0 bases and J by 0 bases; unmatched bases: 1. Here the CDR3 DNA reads TGTGCCAGCAGTTACTCGGGACAGATGAACACTGAAGCTTTCTTT. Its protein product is CASSYSGQMNTEAFF.

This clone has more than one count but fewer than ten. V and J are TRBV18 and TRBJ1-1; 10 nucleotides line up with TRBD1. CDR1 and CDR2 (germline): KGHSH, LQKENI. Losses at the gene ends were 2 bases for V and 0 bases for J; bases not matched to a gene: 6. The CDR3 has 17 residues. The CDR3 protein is CASSPRRTGGMNTEAFF. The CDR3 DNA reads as TGTGCCAGCTCACCAAGAAGGACAGGGGGAATGAACACTGAAGCTTTCTTT.

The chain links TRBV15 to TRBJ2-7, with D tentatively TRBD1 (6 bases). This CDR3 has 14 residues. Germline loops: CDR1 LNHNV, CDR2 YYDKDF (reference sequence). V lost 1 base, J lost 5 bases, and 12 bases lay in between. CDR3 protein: CATSRVGRGHEQYF. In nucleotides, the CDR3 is TGTGCCACCAGCAGAGTAGGCAGGGGCCACGAGCAGTACTTC.

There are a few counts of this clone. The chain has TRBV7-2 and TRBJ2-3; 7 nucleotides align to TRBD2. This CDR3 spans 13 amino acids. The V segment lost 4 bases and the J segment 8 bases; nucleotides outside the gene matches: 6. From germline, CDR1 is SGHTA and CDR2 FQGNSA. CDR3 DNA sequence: TGTGCCAGCAGCTCATCCCGGGAGGCTACGCAGTATTTT. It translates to CASSSSREATQYF.

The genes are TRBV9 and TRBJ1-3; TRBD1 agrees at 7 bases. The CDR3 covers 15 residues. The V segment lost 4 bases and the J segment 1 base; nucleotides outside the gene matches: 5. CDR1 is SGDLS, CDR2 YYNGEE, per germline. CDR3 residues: CASSKGGLSGNTIYF. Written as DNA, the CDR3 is TGTGCCAGCAGCAAAGGGGGCTTATCTGGAAACACCATATATTTT.

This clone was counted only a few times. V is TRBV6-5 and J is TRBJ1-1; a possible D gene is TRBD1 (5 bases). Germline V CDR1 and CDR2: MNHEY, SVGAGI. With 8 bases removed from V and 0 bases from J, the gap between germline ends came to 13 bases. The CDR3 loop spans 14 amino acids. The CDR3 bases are TGTGCCAGCCGGCGGGGGGGGGTGAACACTGAAGCTTTCTTT. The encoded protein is CASRRGGVNTEAFF.

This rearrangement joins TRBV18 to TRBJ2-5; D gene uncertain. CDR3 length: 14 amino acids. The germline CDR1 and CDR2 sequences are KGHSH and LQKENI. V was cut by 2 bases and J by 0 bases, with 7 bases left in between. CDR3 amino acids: CASSPVAYQETQYF. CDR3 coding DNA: TGTGCCAGCTCACCAGTCGCGTACCAAGAGACCCAGTACTTC.

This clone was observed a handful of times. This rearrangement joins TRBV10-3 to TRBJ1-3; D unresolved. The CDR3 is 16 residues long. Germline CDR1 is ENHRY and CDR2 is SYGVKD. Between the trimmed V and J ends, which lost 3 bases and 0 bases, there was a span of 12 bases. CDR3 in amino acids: CAISDGGSSSGNTIYF. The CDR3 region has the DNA TGTGCCATCAGTGACGGCGGTTCAAGCTCTGGAAACACCATATATTTT.

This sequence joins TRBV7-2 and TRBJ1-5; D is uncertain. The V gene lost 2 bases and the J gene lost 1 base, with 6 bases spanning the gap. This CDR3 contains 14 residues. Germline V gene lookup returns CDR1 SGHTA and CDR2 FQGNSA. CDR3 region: CASSLKTSNQPQHF. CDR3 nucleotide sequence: TGTGCCAGCAGCTTAAAGACAAGCAATCAGCCCCAGCATTTT.

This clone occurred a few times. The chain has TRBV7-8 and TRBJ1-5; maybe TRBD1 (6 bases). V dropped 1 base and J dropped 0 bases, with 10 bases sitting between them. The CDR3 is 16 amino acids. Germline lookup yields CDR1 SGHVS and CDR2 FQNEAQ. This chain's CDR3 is CASSLEGVYSNQPQHF. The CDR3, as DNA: TGTGCCAGCAGCTTAGAGGGGGTTTATAGCAATCAGCCCCAGCATTTT.

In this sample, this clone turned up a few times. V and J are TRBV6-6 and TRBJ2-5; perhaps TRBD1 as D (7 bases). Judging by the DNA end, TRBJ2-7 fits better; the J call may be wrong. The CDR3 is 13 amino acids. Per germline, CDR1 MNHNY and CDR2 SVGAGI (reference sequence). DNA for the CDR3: TGTGCCAGCGGAGGGGGCGGGGAGCGCGAGCAGTACTTC. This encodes CASGGGGEREQYF.

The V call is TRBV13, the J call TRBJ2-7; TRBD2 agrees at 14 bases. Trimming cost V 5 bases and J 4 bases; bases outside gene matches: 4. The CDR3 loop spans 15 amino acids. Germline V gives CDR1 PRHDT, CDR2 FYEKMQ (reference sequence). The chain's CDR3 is CASSPGTSGSYEQYF. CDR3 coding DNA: TGTGCCAGCAGCCCTGGGACTAGCGGGAGTTACGAGCAGTACTTC.

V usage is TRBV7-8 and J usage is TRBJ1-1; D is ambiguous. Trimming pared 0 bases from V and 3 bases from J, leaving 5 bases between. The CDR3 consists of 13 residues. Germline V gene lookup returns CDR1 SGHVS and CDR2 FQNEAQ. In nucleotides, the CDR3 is TGTGCCAGCAGCTTAGCCCTGTACACTGAAGCTTTCTTT. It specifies CASSLALYTEAFF. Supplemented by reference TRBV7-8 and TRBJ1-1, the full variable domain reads GAGVSQSPRYKVAKRGQDVALRCDPISGHVSLFWYQQALGQGPEFLTYFQNEAQLDKSGLPSDRFFAERPEGSVSTLKIQRTQQEDSAVYLCASSLALYTEAFFGQGTRLTVV.

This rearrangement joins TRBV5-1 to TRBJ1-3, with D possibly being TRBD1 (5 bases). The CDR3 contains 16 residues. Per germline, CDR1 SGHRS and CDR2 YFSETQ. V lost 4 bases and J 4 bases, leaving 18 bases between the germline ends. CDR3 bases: TGCGCCAGCAGCCAAAGCGGGGGGATAGCAGGAAACACCATATATTTT. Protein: CASSQSGGIAGNTIYF.

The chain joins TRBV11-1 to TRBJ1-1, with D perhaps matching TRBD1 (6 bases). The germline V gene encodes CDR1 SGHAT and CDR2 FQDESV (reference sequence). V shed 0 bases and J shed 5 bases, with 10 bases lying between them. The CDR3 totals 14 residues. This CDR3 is CASSLALGGTEAFF. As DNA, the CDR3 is TGTGCCAGCAGCTTAGCACTAGGGGGAACTGAAGCTTTCTTT.

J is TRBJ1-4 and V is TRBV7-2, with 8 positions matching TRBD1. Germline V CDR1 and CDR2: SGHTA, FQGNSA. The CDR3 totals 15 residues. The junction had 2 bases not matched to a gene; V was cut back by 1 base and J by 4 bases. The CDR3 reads CASSLGQGFNEKLFF. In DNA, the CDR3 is TGTGCCAGCAGCTTAGGACAGGGGTTTAATGAAAAACTGTTTTTT.

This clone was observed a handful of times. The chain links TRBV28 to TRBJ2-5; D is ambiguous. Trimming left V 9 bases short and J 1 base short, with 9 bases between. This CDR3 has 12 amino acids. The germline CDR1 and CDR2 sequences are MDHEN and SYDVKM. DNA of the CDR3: TGTGCCAGTGCTGAGTTCCAAGAGACCCAGTACTTC. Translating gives CASAEFQETQYF.

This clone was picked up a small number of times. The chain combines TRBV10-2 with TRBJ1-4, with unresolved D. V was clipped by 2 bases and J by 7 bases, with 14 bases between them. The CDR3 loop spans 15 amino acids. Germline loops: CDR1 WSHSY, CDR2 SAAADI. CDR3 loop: CASSEMTSRSEKLFF. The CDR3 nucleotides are TGCGCCAGCAGTGAGATGACCTCTCGGAGTGAAAAACTGTTTTTT.

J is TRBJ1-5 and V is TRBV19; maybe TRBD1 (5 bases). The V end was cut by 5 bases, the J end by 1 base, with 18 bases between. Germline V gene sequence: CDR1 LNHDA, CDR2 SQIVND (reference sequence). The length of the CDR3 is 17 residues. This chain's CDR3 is CASSAPGFSLSNQPQHF. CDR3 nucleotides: TGTGCCAGTAGTGCCCCAGGGTTCAGTTTGAGCAATCAGCCCCAGCATTTT.